This T cell receptor (beta chain) was sequenced during a study of CD8 T cells in ankylosing spondylitis. This clonotype has ten or more counts. Germline V gene lookup returns CDR1 MNHEY and CDR2 SMNVEV (reference sequence). The V and J ends lost 9 bases and 0 bases, in that order; junction bases with no gene match: 7. The CDR3 consists of 14 residues. In TCRdb, the 5' RACE reads were re-called with MiXCR into one record per CDR3 protein. The profile covers a few hundred thousand distinct CDR3 sequences, with 18% appearing a single time and around 33% taken by the ten largest. This TCR was sampled from a male donor with ankylosing spondylitis or in good health (not recorded which). The chain employs TRBV27 and TRBJ2-7; 8 bases agree with TRBD2. Sequenced: blood, either unsorted or a sorted T cell fraction (not recorded which). As DNA, the CDR3 is TGTGCCAGTGCTCTAGCGGGCTCCTCCTACGAGCAGTACTTC. Protein: CASALAGSSYEQYF.